Each of the 6 T cell receptor beta chains below was sequenced from the same sample in a study of OX40 agonist ivuxolimab in advanced cancers. Only in-frame clones appear in the TCRdb table, and some are missing; sequencing was by immunoSEQ multiplex PCR. The sample has over 65,000 clones; roughly 82% are singletons. The source material was CD4+ or CD8+ T cells sorted from blood, sampled in a trial of the OX40 agonist ivuxolimab. These receptors were obtained from an adult with an advanced solid tumor such as melanoma, head and neck, liver or kidney cancer.

This chain connects TRBV18 to TRBJ2-5; the match to TRBD2 covers 13 bases. J was trimmed by 5 bases and V by 4 bases; bases with no gene match: 16. Germline values: CDR1 KGHSH, CDR2 LQKENI. This CDR3 region has 19 residues. The DNA for the CDR3 is TGTGCCAGCTCACGTACCGCCCCAGGGACTAGCGGGAATGGGGAGACCCAGTACTTC. Its protein product is CASSRTAPGTSGNGETQYF.

The V gene is TRBV6-6, the J gene TRBJ1-1; D not certain. The V end was cut by 4 bases, the J end by 0 bases, with 12 bases between. Germline-derived CDR1 and CDR2 are MNHNY and SVGAGI (reference sequence). The length of the CDR3 is 15 residues. CDR3 sequence: CASSFGRTMNTEAFF. The CDR3 coding sequence is TGTGCCAGCAGTTTCGGACGGACCATGAACACTGAAGCTTTCTTT.

The genes are TRBV30 and TRBJ2-2; D is unresolved. V dropped 3 bases and J dropped 5 bases, with 13 bases sitting between them. The CDR3 has 14 amino acids. Germline values: CDR1 GTSNPN, CDR2 SVGIG (reference sequence). This chain's CDR3 is CAWRDLPRTGELFF. In DNA, the CDR3 is TGTGCCTGGAGGGACCTGCCTCGTACCGGGGAGCTGTTTTTT.

The chain combines TRBV14 with TRBJ2-2; 10 bases line up with TRBD1. Germline CDR1 is SGHDN and CDR2 is FVKESK. Trimming cost V 0 bases and J 4 bases; bases outside gene matches: 5. This CDR3 has 17 amino acids. CDR3 region: CASSQDFGQGVTGELFF. As DNA, the CDR3 is TGTGCCAGCAGCCAAGATTTCGGACAGGGGGTCACCGGGGAGCTGTTTTTT. Full variable domain (rest looked up from reference TRBV14 and TRBJ2-2): EAGVTQFPSHSVIEKGQTVTLRCDPISGHDNLYWYRRVMGKEIKFLLHFVKESKQDESGMPNNRFLAERTGGTYSTLKVQPAELEDSGVYFCASSQDFGQGVTGELFFGEGSRLTVL.

The chain has TRBV7-9 and TRBJ1-3, with a weak D call TRBD1 (6 bases). The ends were cut back, 5 bases at V and 3 bases at J, with 17 bases in the middle. Germline CDR1 and CDR2: SEHNR and FQNEAQ (reference sequence). The CDR3 consists of 16 residues. The CDR3 DNA reads TGTGCCAGCAGCCCAGAACAGGGTAGGGGTGGAAACACCATATATTTT. Protein sequence: CASSPEQGRGGNTIYF.

The chain carries TRBV5-1 and TRBJ2-3, with D perhaps TRBD2 (7 bases). CDR3 length: 16 amino acids. Trimming left V 4 bases short and J 1 base short, with 16 bases between. Germline V gene lookup returns CDR1 SGHRS and CDR2 YFSETQ. The CDR3 loop is CASSTTGGRRTDTQYF. CDR3 sequence (DNA): TGCGCCAGCAGCACGACCGGGGGGCGCCGCACAGATACGCAGTATTTT.